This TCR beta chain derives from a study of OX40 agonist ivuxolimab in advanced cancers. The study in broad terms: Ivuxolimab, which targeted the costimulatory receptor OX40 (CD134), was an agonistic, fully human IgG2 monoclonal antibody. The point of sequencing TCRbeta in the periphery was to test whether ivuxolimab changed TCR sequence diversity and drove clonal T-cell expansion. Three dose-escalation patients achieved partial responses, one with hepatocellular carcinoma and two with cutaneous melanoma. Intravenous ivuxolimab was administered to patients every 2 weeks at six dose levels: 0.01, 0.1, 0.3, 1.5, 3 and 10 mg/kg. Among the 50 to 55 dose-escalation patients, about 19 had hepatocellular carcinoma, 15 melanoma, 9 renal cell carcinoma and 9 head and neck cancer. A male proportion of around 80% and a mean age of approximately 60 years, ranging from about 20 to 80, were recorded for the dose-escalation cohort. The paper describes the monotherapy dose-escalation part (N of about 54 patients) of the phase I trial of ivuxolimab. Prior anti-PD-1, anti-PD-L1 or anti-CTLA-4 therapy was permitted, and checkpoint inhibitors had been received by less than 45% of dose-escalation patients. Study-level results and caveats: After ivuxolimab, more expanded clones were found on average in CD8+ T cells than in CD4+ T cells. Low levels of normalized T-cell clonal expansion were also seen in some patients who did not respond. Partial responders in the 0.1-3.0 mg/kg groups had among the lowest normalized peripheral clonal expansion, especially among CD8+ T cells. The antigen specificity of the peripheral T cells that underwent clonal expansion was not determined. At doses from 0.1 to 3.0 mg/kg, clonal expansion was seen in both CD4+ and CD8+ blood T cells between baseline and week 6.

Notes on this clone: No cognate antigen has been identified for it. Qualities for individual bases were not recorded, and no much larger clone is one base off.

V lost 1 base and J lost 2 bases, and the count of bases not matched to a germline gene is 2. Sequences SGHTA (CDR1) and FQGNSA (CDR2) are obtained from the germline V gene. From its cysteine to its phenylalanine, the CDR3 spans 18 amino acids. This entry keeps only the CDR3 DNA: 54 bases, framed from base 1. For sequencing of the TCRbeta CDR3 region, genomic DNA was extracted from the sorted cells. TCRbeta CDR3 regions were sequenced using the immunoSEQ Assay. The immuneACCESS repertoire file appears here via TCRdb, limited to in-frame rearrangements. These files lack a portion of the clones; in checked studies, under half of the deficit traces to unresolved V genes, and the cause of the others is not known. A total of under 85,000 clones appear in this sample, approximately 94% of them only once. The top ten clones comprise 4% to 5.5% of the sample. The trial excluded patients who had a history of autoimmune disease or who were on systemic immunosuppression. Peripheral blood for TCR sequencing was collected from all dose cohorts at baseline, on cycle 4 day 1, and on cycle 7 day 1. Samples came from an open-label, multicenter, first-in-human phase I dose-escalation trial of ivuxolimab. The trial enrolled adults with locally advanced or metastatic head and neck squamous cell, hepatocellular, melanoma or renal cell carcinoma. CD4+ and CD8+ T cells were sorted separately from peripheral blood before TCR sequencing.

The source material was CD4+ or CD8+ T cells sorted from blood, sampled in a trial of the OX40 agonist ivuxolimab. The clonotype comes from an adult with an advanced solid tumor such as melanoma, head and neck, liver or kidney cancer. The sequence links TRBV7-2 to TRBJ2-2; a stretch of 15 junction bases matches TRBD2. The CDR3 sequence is CASSLGTSGRANTGELFF. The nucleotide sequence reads TGTGCCAGCAGCTTAGGGACTAGCGGGAGGGCAAACACCGGGGAGCTGTTTTTT. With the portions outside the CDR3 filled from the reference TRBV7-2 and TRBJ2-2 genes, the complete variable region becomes GAGVSQSPSNKVTEKGKDVELRCDPISGHTALYWYRQSLGQGLEFLIYFQGNSAPDKSGLPSDRFSAERTGGSVSTLTIQRTQQEDSAVYLCASSLGTSGRANTGELFFGEGSRLTVL.